Sequencing of this T cell receptor (beta chain) was carried out in a study of T-cell memory formation after mild COVID-19. Study as a whole: Largely, TCR clusters stayed within a single donor. Study-wide results and limits: Cross-reactive memory seemingly joined, as some responding clones were found in pre-infection memory. Proof of SARS-CoV-2 specificity was absent for the second-wave clones that crested on day 37.

The CDR3 runs to 16 residues. V was shortened by 0 bases and J by 0 bases, with 12 bases between the two germline ends. Germline CDR1 SGHRS, CDR2 YFSETQ. TCRdb re-called the 5' RACE reads through MiXCR, storing one row per CDR3 protein. The data show about 560,000 distinct CDR3 sequences, with around 16% seen just once and about 7.4% held by the top ten. Points on this clonotype: Antigen unknown.

The clonotype was recovered from an adult woman who had mild COVID-19 (a few samples of this study predate the infection). Cell type and time point are not known. Input material: PBMCs or a T cell subset sorted from them (not recorded which). The chain joins TRBV5-1 to TRBJ1-1; D not resolved. CDR3 in amino acids: CASSLAPTIMNTEAFF. The DNA for the CDR3 is TGCGCCAGCAGCTTGGCCCCGACAATTATGAACACTGAAGCTTTCTTT.